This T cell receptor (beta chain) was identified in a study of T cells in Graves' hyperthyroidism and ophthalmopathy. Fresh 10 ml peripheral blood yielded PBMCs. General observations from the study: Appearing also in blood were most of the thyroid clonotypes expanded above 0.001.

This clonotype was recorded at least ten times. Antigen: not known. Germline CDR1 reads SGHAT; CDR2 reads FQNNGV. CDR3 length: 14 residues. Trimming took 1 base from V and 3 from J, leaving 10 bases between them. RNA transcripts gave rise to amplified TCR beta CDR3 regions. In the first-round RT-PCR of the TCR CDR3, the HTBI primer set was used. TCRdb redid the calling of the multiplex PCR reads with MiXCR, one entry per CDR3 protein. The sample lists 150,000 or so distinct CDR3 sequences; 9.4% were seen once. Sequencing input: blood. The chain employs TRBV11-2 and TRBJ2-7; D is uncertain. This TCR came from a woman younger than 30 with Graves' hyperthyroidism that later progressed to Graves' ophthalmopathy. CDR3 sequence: CASSLAEADYEQYF. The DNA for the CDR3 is TGTGCCAGCAGCTTAGCAGAGGCCGACTACGAGCAGTACTTC.